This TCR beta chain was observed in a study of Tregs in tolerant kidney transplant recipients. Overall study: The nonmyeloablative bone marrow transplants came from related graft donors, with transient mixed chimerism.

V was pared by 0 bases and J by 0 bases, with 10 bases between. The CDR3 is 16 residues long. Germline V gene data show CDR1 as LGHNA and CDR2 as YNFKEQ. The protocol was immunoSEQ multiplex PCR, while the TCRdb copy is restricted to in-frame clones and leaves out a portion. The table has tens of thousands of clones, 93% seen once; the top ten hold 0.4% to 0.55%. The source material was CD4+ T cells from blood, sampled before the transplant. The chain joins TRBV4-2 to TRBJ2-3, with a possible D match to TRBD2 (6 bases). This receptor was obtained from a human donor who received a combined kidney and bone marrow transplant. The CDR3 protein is CASSQDGLASTDTQYF. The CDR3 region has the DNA TGTGCCAGCAGCCAAGACGGGCTAGCGAGCACAGATACGCAGTATTTT.